This is a list of T cell receptor beta chains from one sample in a study of T-cell reconstitution after alpha-beta-depleted transplantation in children. TCRdb called the PCR reads again in MiXCR, with one record for every CDR3 protein. The sample has approximately 640,000 distinct CDR3 sequences, about 15% seen once; the top ten hold approximately 1%. The starting material was PBMCs from the stem cell graft donor, obtained from the stem cell graft. Receptors originate from a human donor who donated a stem cell graft to a child with acute myeloid leukemia. CDR3s include the opening cysteine and the closing phenylalanine or tryptophan. The order of the fields is V gene, J gene, clone size, D gene, CDR3 protein, CDR3 DNA. The D gene is left open where the match is weak. The size entry is marked missing in some rows and otherwise reads once, few, many or a size class.

v_gene: TRBV5-1; j_gene: TRBJ1-1; abundance: many; d_gene: NA; CDR3aa: CASSLELRPNTEAFF; CDR3nt: TGCGCCAGCAGCTTGGAACTGCGGCCGAACACTGAAGCTTTCTTT
v_gene: TRBV15; j_gene: TRBJ1-5; abundance: many; d_gene: NA; CDR3aa: CATSFKLGQPQHF; CDR3nt: TGTGCCACCAGCTTCAAGTTGGGTCAGCCCCAGCATTTT
v_gene: TRBV20-1; j_gene: TRBJ1-6; abundance: NA; d_gene: NA; CDR3aa: CSAANFFGGYNSPLHF; CDR3nt: TGCAGTGCTGCTAACTTTTTTGGGGGATATAATTCACCCCTCCACTTT
v_gene: TRBV5-1; j_gene: TRBJ2-1; abundance: few; d_gene: NA; CDR3aa: CASSPRGGVSYNEQFF; CDR3nt: TGCGCCAGCAGCCCCCGCGGAGGAGTATCCTACAATGAGCAGTTCTTC
v_gene: TRBV13; j_gene: TRBJ2-1; abundance: NA; d_gene: TRBD1; CDR3aa: CASSPTGSRPFF; CDR3nt: TGTGCCAGCAGCCCGACAGGGTCCCGACCTTTCTTC
v_gene: TRBV5-1; j_gene: TRBJ2-1; abundance: NA; d_gene: TRBD2; CDR3aa: CASSLRAGGRYEQFF; CDR3nt: TGCGCCAGCAGCCTAAGAGCGGGGGGGCGATATGAGCAGTTCTTC
v_gene: TRBV7-2; j_gene: TRBJ2-5; abundance: many; d_gene: NA; CDR3aa: CASSLALATETQYF; CDR3nt: TGTGCCAGCAGCTTAGCGCTAGCAACGGAGACCCAGTACTTC
v_gene: TRBV7-2; j_gene: TRBJ1-3; abundance: NA; d_gene: NA; CDR3aa: CASSLASVQGYSGNTIYF; CDR3nt: TGTGCCAGCAGCTTAGCGTCAGTACAGGGCTACTCTGGAAACACCATATATTTT
v_gene: TRBV20-1; j_gene: TRBJ2-7; abundance: many; d_gene: NA; CDR3aa: CSARSWYSDEQYF; CDR3nt: TGCAGTGCCCGCTCCTGGTATTCCGACGAGCAGTACTTC
v_gene: TRBV29-1; j_gene: TRBJ1-1; abundance: many; d_gene: TRBD1; CDR3aa: CSATTGGNTEAFF; CDR3nt: TGCAGCGCTACGACAGGGGGGAACACTGAAGCTTTCTTT
v_gene: TRBV4-2; j_gene: TRBJ2-5; abundance: many; d_gene: NA; CDR3aa: CASSPMAGIGETQYF; CDR3nt: TGTGCCAGCAGCCCGATGGCAGGAATTGGCGAGACCCAGTACTTC
v_gene: TRBV20-1; j_gene: TRBJ1-3; abundance: many; d_gene: NA; CDR3aa: CSALGQTRNTIYF; CDR3nt: TGCAGTGCCTTGGGACAAACGAGAAACACCATATATTTT
v_gene: TRBV28; j_gene: TRBJ2-1; abundance: NA; d_gene: NA; CDR3aa: CASSFGFSSYNEQFF; CDR3nt: TGTGCCAGCAGTTTCGGGTTTAGCTCCTACAATGAGCAGTTCTTC
v_gene: TRBV10-3; j_gene: TRBJ1-4; abundance: NA; d_gene: NA; CDR3aa: CAISDPDRGSLNEKLFF; CDR3nt: TGTGCCATCAGTGACCCGGACAGAGGGAGCCTTAATGAAAAACTGTTTTTT
v_gene: TRBV5-1; j_gene: TRBJ1-1; abundance: NA; d_gene: NA; CDR3aa: CASSLVTAGLGTEAFF; CDR3nt: TGCGCCAGCAGCTTGGTGACAGCGGGTTTAGGCACTGAAGCTTTCTTT
v_gene: TRBV9; j_gene: TRBJ1-6; abundance: NA; d_gene: NA; CDR3aa: CASSVYVGGSPLHF; CDR3nt: TGTGCCAGCAGCGTATACGTAGGGGGTTCACCCCTCCACTTT
v_gene: TRBV5-6; j_gene: TRBJ2-1; abundance: NA; d_gene: TRBD1; CDR3aa: CASSLGTGVDNEQFF; CDR3nt: TGTGCCAGCAGCTTGGGGACAGGGGTTGATAATGAGCAGTTCTTC
v_gene: TRBV7-9; j_gene: TRBJ2-7; abundance: few; d_gene: TRBD1; CDR3aa: CASSYGQGAGYEQYF; CDR3nt: TGTGCCAGCAGCTACGGACAGGGCGCGGGGTACGAGCAGTACTTC
v_gene: TRBV4-2; j_gene: TRBJ2-1; abundance: NA; d_gene: NA; CDR3aa: CASSQDGGVGLLWFF; CDR3nt: TGTGCCAGCAGCCAAGATGGTGGGGTGGGATTATTGTGGTTCTTC
v_gene: TRBV7-2; j_gene: TRBJ2-2; abundance: few; d_gene: NA; CDR3aa: CASSRDGNTGELFF; CDR3nt: TGTGCCAGCAGCCGGGACGGGAACACCGGGGAGCTGTTTTTT
v_gene: TRBV20-1; j_gene: TRBJ2-1; abundance: few; d_gene: NA; CDR3aa: CSARDPYGGGLDSYNEQFF; CDR3nt: TGCAGTGCTAGAGATCCTTACGGGGGCGGGCTGGATTCCTACAATGAGCAGTTCTTC
v_gene: TRBV6-1; j_gene: TRBJ1-2; abundance: few; d_gene: TRBD1; CDR3aa: CASSEGQGVLGYTF; CDR3nt: TGTGCCAGCAGTGAGGGGCAGGGGGTTCTTGGCTACACCTTC
v_gene: TRBV5-1; j_gene: TRBJ2-3; abundance: few; d_gene: TRBD2; CDR3aa: CASRIYTGRGTDTQYF; CDR3nt: TGCGCCAGCAGGATTTATACCGGGAGGGGGACAGATACGCAGTATTTT
v_gene: TRBV29-1; j_gene: TRBJ2-5; abundance: many; d_gene: TRBD1; CDR3aa: CSVEAYRGRLGKTQYF; CDR3nt: TGCAGCGTTGAAGCCTACAGGGGGCGCCTGGGGAAGACCCAGTACTTC
v_gene: TRBV6-5; j_gene: TRBJ1-1; abundance: many; d_gene: NA; CDR3aa: CASTLPGTTEAFF; CDR3nt: TGTGCCAGCACTCTACCGGGAACTACGGAAGCTTTCTTT
v_gene: TRBV20-1; j_gene: TRBJ2-1; abundance: many; d_gene: TRBD2; CDR3aa: CSTGTSGGSNEQFF; CDR3nt: TGCAGTACGGGAACTAGCGGGGGGAGCAATGAGCAGTTCTTC
v_gene: TRBV2; j_gene: TRBJ1-5; abundance: NA; d_gene: TRBD1; CDR3aa: CASSREGTGNQPQHF; CDR3nt: TGTGCCAGCAGTCGAGAGGGGACAGGAAATCAGCCCCAGCATTTT
v_gene: TRBV20-1; j_gene: TRBJ2-7; abundance: few; d_gene: TRBD1; CDR3aa: CSANRPGQGAYEQYF; CDR3nt: TGCAGTGCTAATAGGCCGGGACAGGGGGCCTACGAGCAGTACTTC
v_gene: TRBV29-1; j_gene: TRBJ1-1; abundance: NA; d_gene: NA; CDR3aa: CSVVRVLNTEAFF; CDR3nt: TGCAGCGTTGTTCGGGTGTTGAACACTGAAGCTTTCTTT
v_gene: TRBV29-1; j_gene: TRBJ2-3; abundance: few; d_gene: TRBD2; CDR3aa: CSVGDYPTDTQYF; CDR3nt: TGCAGCGTTGGGGACTACCCCACAGATACGCAGTATTTT
v_gene: TRBV7-2; j_gene: TRBJ1-2; abundance: NA; d_gene: TRBD1; CDR3aa: CASSSGQDGLVGYTF; CDR3nt: TGTGCCAGCAGCTCAGGACAGGACGGATTGGTTGGCTACACCTTC
v_gene: TRBV4-3; j_gene: TRBJ1-4; abundance: NA; d_gene: NA; CDR3aa: CASSQEVVITNEKLFF; CDR3nt: TGCGCCAGCAGCCAAGAAGTCGTGATAACTAATGAAAAACTGTTTTTT
v_gene: TRBV3-1; j_gene: TRBJ2-1; abundance: NA; d_gene: TRBD2; CDR3aa: CASRSSGGGYNEQFF; CDR3nt: TGTGCCAGCAGATCAAGCGGGGGGGGGTACAATGAGCAGTTCTTC
v_gene: TRBV15; j_gene: TRBJ2-7; abundance: many; d_gene: NA; CDR3aa: CATSRGYEQYF; CDR3nt: TGTGCCACCAGCAGAGGCTACGAGCAGTACTTC
v_gene: TRBV5-1; j_gene: TRBJ2-1; abundance: NA; d_gene: NA; CDR3aa: CASSLAAGSGEQFF; CDR3nt: TGCGCCAGCAGCTTGGCCGCAGGCTCGGGTGAGCAGTTCTTC
v_gene: TRBV7-2; j_gene: TRBJ2-3; abundance: NA; d_gene: TRBD2; CDR3aa: CASSLGHAAGVVTQYF; CDR3nt: TGTGCCAGCAGCTTAGGGCATGCAGCGGGGGTGGTAACGCAGTATTTT
v_gene: TRBV11-2; j_gene: TRBJ1-5; abundance: NA; d_gene: NA; CDR3aa: CASKVWENSNQPQHF; CDR3nt: TGTGCCAGCAAGGTTTGGGAAAATAGCAATCAGCCCCAGCATTTT